This T cell receptor beta chain is drawn from a study of shared clonotypes between healthy human individuals. Study-wide background: Contributing individuals were a couple of females and a few males aged 18 to 49. Per donor, three plates held CD4 naive cells, three held CD4 memory, two held CD8 naive and one held CD8 memory. The study's findings and limits: Rarefaction gave evidence that sorted-subset sequencing remained incomplete despite large depth.

The CDR3 length is 19 residues. Trimming stripped 2 bases from V and 0 bases from J, with 20 bases between. CDR1 and CDR2 (germline): SGHAT, FQNNGV. Clones were read by immunoSEQ multiplex PCR, and TCRdb kept only the in-frame ones, dropping some. Among 2 million to 2.5 million clones listed, approximately 90% were seen once. Remarks on this clone: Its target is not known.

Sequenced input: naive CD4+ T cells from PBMCs. Documented subset: CD45RA+ positively selected. V gene TRBV11-2 combines with J gene TRBJ2-4; TRBD1 might be the D (7 bases). This sequence was found in a man between 18 and 35 years old in good health. Some clones in this sample may be carry-over from other donors' samples. CDR3 residues: CASSLTPRGTPLAKNIQYF. The CDR3 DNA sequence: TGTGCCAGCAGCTTAACTCCCAGGGGGACTCCTCTAGCCAAAAACATTCAGTACTTC.